This TCR beta chain was recovered during a study of response to subunit inactivated influenza vaccine. TCRdb re-derived calls from the RT-PCR reads in MiXCR, one entry per CDR3 protein. The table records about 190,000 distinct CDR3 sequences, approximately 14% of them present only once. Overall study results and limits: A suggestion made by the authors is that each seasonal influenza vaccination recruits few new T cells.

There are a few counts of this clonotype. Its antigen is still unknown. CDR1 is SGDLS, CDR2 YYNGEE, per germline. CDR3 length: 15 amino acids. The germline V and J ends were trimmed by 4 bases and 1 base, with 13 bases remaining between them. This specimen consisted of CD8+ T cells sorted from PBMCs, obtained less than 6 days after vaccination. The V and J genes are TRBV9 and TRBJ2-3; no clear D. The origin of this receptor is a man over 45 who received an inactivated influenza vaccine. The CDR3 DNA follows: TGTGCCAGCAGCCCCGGTCGGAGCGGCACAGATACGCAGTATTTT. Translating gives CASSPGRSGTDTQYF.